The present T cell receptor (beta chain) was sequenced within a study of blood T cell repertoires in COVID-19. A PCR-confirmed or clinician-diagnosed COVID-19 case had contacted exposed participants within 2 weeks of entry. V shed 7 bases and J shed 1 base, with 10 bases lying between them. Looked up from germline, CDR1 is SEHNR and CDR2 is FQNEAQ (reference sequence). This CDR3 has 13 amino acids. How the authors handled the data: The authors estimated nucleated cell counts from reference gene primer amplification. Some clones are missing from TCRdb's copy, which holds only in-frame ones; the method was immunoSEQ multiplex PCR. V, J and clone size are those of that table, while D and trimming were read from the DNA. The sample lists 200,000 to 300,000 clones, 83% occurring once.

Sequenced input: PBMCs or T cells enriched from blood (not recorded which). The receptor was derived from a woman aged 40 to 50 who had been exposed to COVID-19. J is TRBJ2-5 and V is TRBV7-9; no definite D call. In DNA form, the CDR3 reads TGTGCCAGCATCCCTTCAGGCCAAGAGACCCAGTACTTC. It encodes CASIPSGQETQYF.